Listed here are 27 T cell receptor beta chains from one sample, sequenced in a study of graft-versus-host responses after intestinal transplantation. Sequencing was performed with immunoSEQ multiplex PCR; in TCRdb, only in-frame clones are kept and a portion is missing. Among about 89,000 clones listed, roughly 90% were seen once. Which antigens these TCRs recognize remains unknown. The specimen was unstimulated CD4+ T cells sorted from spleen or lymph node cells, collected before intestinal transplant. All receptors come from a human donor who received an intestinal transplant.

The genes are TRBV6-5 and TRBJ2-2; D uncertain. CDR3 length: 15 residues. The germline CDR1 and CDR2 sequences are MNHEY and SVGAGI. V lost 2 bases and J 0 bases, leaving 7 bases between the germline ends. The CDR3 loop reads CASSYDRPNTGELFF. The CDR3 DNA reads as TGTGCCAGCAGTTACGATAGGCCGAACACCGGGGAGCTGTTTTTT.

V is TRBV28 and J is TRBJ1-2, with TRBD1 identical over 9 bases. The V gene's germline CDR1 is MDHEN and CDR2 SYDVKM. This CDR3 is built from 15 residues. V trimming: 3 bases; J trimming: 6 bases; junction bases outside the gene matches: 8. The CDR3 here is CASSFDDRGTDGYTF. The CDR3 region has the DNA TGTGCCAGCAGTTTTGATGACAGGGGGACGGATGGCTACACCTTC.

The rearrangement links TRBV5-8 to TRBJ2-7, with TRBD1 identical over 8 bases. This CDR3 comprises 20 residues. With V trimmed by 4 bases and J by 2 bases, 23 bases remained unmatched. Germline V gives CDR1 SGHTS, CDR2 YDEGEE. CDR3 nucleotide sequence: TGTGCCAGCAGCGCGAGGGGTCGACAGGGGCGGCTTCGATTTACCTACGAGCAGTACTTC. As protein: CASSARGRQGRLRFTYEQYF.

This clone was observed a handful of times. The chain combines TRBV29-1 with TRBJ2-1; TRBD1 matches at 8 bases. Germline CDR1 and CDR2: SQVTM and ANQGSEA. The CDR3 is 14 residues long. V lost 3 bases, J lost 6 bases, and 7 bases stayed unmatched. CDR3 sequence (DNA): TGCAGCGTTGATAGGGACAGGAACCTCAATGAGCAGTTCTTC. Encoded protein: CSVDRDRNLNEQFF.

CDR3 amino acids: CASSLADVTASYEQYF. The DNA of the CDR3 is TGTGCCAGCAGCTTGGCCGATGTGACAGCTTCCTACGAGCAGTACTTC. The chain uses TRBV5-6 and TRBJ2-7; perhaps TRBD1 as D (5 bases). V was pared by 0 bases and J by 1 base, with 14 bases between. This CDR3 has 16 amino acids. Looked up from germline, CDR1 is SGHDT and CDR2 is YYEEEE.

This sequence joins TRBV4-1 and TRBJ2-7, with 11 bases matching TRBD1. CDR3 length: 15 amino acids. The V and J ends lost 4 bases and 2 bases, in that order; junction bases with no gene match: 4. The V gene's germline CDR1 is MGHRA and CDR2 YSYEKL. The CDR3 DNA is TGCGCCAGCAGCCCCGGACAGGGGGCAACCTACGAGCAGTACTTC. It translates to CASSPGQGATYEQYF.

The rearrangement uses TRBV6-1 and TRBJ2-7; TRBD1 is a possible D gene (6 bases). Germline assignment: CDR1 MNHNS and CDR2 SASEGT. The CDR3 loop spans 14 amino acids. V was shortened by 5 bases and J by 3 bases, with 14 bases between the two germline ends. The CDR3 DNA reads TGTGCCAGCAGTCCAAGGACAGAAAGCTACGAGCAGTACTTC. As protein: CASSPRTESYEQYF.

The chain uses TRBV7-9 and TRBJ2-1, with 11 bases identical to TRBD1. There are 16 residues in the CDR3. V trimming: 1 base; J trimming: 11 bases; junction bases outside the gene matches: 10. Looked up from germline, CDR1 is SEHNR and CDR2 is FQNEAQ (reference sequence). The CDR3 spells CASSLGTGGYHPKQFF. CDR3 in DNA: TGTGCCAGCAGCTTAGGGACAGGGGGCTACCATCCCAAGCAGTTCTTC.

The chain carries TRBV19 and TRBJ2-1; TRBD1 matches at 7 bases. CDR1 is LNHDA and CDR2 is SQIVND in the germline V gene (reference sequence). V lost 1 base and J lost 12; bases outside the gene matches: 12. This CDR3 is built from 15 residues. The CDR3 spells CASSIGDRAPEGQFF. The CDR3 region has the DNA TGTGCCAGTAGTATAGGAGACAGGGCCCCAGAGGGGCAGTTCTTC.

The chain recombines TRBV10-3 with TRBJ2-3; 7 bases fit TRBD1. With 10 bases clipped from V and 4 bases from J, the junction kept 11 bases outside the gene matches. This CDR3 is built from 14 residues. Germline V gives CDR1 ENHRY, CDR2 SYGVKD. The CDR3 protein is CATNNRGSADTQYF. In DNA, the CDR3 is TGTGCCACCAATAACAGGGGAAGCGCAGATACGCAGTATTTT.

As DNA, the CDR3 is TGTGCCAGCAGCGTCCGGACAGGGGGCAAAAACACCATATATTTT. It translates to CASSVRTGGKNTIYF. The chain recombines TRBV9 with TRBJ1-3; 11 nucleotides line up with TRBD1. Unmatched junction bases numbered 4, after V lost 2 bases and J lost 6 bases. CDR3 length: 15 amino acids. CDR1 and CDR2 (germline): SGDLS, YYNGEE.

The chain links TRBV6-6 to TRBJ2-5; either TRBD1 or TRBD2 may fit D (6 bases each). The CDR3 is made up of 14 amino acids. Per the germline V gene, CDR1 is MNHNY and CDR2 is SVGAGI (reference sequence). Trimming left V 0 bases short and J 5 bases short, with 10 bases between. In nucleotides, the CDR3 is TGTGCCAGCAGTTACTCGGGGGGCCGGGAGACCCAGTACTTC. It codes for CASSYSGGRETQYF.

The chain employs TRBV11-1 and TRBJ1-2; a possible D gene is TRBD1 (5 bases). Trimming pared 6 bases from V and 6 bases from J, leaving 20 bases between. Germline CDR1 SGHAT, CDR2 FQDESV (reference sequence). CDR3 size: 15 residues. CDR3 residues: CASSTGSQGRDGYTF. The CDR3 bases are TGTGCCAGCAGTACCGGCTCGCAGGGTCGAGATGGCTACACCTTC.

The CDR3 sequence: CASSPQDLKGGDTQYF. The CDR3 region has the DNA TGTGCCAGCTCACCCCAGGACCTTAAGGGGGGGGATACGCAGTATTTT. The V gene is TRBV18, the J gene TRBJ2-3; D perhaps matches TRBD2 (7 bases). Germline V lookup: CDR1 KGHSH, CDR2 LQKENI. V was cut by 3 bases and J by 6 bases, with 19 bases left in between. The CDR3 contains 16 residues.

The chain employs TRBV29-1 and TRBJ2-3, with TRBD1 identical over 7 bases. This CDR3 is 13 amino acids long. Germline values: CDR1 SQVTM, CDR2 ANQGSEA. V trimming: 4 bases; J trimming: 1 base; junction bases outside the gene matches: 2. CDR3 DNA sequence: TGCAGCGTTGTAGGACAGGGCACAGATACGCAGTATTTT. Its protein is CSVVGQGTDTQYF.

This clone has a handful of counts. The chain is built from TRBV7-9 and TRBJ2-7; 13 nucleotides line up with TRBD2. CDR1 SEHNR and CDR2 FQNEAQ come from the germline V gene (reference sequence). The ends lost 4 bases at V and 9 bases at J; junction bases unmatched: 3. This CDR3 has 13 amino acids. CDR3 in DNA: TGTGCCAGCAGCTCCGGGACTAGCGGGACGCAGTACTTC. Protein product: CASSSGTSGTQYF.

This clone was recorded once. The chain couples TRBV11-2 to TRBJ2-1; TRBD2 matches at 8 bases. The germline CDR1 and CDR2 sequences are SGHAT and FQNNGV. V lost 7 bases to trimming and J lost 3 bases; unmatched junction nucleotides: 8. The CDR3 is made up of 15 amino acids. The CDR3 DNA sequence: TGTGCCAGCACCATCTTAGCGGGATACTACAATGAGCAGTTCTTC. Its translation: CASTILAGYYNEQFF.

The CDR3 bases are TGTGCTAGTGGCCTGCTCCGCCTAGCGGCGAACACCGGGGAGCTGTTTTTT. This translates into CASGLLRLAANTGELFF. This chain links TRBV12-5 with TRBJ2-2; 7 bases fit TRBD2. V gave up 6 bases and J gave up 0 bases; unmatched junction bases: 10. The germline gives CDR1 LGHNT, CDR2 FRNRAP. CDR3 length equals 17 residues.

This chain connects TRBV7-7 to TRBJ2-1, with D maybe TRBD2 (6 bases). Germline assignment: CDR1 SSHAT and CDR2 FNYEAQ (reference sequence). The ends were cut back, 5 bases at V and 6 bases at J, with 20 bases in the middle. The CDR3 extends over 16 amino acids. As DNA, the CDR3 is TGTGCCAGCAGCCCGGGGGTGGGTGGCGGCCTCAATGAGCAGTTCTTC. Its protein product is CASSPGVGGGLNEQFF.

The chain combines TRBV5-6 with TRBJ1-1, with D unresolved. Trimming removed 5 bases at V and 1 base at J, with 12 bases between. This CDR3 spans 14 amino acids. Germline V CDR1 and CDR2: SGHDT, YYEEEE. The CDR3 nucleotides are TGTGCCAGCAGGATCACAACAGCGAACACTGAAGCTTTCTTT. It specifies CASRITTANTEAFF.

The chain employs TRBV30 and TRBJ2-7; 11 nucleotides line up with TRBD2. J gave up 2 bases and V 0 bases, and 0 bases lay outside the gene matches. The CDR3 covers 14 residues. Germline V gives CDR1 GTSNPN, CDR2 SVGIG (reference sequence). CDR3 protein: CAWSVLAGAYEQYF. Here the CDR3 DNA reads TGTGCCTGGAGTGTACTAGCGGGGGCCTACGAGCAGTACTTC.

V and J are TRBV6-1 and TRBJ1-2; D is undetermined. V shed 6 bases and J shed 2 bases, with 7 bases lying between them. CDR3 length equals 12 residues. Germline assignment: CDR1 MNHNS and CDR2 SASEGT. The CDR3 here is CASSKDNYGYTF. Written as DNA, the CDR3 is TGTGCCAGCAGCAAGGACAACTATGGCTACACCTTC.

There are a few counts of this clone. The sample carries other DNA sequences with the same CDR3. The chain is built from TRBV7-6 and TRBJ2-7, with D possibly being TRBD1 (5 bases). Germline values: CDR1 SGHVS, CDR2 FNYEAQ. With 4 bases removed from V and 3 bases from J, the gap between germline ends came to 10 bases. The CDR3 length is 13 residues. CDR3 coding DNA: TGTGCCAGCAGCTCACAAGACAGCTACGAGCAGTACTTC. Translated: CASSSQDSYEQYF.

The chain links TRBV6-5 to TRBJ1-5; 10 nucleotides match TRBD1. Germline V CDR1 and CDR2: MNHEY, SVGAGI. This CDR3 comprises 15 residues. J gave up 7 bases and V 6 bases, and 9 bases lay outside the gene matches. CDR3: CASRHDRGPNQPQHF. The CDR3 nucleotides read TGTGCCAGCAGACACGACAGGGGGCCCAACCAGCCCCAGCATTTT.

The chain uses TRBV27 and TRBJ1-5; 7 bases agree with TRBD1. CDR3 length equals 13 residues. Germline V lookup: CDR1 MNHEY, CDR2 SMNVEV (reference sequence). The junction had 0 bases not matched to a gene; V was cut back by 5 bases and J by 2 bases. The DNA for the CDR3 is TGTGCCAGCAGTACAGGGGGCAATCAGCCCCAGCATTTT. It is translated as CASSTGGNQPQHF.

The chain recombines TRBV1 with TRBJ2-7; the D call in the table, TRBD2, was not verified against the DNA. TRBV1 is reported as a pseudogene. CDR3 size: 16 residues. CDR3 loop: CTSSHRLAGTHYEQYF. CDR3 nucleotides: TGCACCAGCAGCCACAGACTAGCGGGAACACACTACGAGCAGTACTTC.

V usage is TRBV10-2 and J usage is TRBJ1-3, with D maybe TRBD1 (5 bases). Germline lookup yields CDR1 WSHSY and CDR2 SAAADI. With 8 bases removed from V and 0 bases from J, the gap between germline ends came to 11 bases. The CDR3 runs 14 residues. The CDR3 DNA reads TGCGCCAGCTTGAAGACAGCCTCTGGAAACACCATATATTTT. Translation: CASLKTASGNTIYF.